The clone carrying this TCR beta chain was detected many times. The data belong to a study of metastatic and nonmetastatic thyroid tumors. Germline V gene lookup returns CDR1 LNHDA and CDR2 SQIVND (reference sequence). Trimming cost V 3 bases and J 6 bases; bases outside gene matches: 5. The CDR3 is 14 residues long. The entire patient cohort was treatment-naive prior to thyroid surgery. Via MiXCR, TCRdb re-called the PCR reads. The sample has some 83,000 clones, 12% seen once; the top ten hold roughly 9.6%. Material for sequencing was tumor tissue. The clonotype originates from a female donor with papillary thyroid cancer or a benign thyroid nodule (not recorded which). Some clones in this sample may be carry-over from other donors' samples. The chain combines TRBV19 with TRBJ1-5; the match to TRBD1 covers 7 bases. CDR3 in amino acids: CASSMKQGSQPQHF. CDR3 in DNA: TGTGCCAGTAGTATGAAACAGGGGAGTCAGCCCCAGCATTTT.